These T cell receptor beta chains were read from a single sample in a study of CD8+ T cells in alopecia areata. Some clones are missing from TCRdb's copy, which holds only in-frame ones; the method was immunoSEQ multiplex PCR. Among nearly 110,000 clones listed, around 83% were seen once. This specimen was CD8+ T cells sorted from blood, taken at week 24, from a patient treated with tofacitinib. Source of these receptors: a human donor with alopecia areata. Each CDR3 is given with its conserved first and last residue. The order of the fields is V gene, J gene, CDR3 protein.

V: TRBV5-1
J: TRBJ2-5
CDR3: CASSELVRGSETQYF

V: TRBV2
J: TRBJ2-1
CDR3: CASSEGWSNEQFF

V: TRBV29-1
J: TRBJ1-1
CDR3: CSVHGRTEAFF

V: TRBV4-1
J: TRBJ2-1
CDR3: CASMGQPNEQFF

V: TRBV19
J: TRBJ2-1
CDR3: CASSASGTSAIYNEQFF

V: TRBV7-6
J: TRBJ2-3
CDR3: CASSFEVRGGRFDTDTQYF

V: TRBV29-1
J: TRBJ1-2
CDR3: CSVTLPPTGYTF

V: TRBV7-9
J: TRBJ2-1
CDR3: CASTPGTSSYNEQFF

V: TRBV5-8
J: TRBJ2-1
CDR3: CASSHGGAYNEQFF

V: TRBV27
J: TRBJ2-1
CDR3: CASSLSARLSYNEQFF

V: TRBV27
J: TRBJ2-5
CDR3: CASSSKDRGPQYF

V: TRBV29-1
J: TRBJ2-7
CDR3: CSVLQGVNEQYF

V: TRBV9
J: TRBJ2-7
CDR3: CASGGDSYEQYF

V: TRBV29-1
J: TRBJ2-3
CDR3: CSVEFRRGGGDTQYF

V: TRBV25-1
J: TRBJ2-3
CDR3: CASSGKTGMPADTQYF

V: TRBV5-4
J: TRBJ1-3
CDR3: CASSLGRARDTIYF

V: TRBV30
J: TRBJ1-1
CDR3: CACLYPWDTEAFF

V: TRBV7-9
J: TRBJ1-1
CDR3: CASSPGQGGTEAFF

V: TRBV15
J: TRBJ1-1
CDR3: CATSRDPRNTEAFF

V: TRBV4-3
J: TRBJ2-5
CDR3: CASSQGTEETQYF

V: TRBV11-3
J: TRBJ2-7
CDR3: CASSLGGSYEQYF

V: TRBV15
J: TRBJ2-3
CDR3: CATSSTDTQYF

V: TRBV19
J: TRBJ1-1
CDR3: CASSVQGTDTEAFF

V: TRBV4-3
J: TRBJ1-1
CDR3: CASSTRLGRVNTEAFF

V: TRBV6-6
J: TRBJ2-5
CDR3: CAISGTGGPQETQYF

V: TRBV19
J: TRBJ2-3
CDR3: CASKFGLSSTDTQYF

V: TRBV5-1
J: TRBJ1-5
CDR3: CASSLTSNQPQHF

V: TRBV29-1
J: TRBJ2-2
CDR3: CSVRGGNTGELFF

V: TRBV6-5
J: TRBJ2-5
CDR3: CASSYSVDRGGETQYF

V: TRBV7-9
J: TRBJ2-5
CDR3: CASSPRTSGGQETQYF

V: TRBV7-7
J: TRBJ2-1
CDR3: CASSLDRAYEQFF

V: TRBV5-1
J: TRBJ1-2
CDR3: CASSLEWGTAFYGYTF

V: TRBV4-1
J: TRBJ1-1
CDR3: CASSQDGGGRSTEAFF

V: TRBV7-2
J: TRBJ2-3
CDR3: CASSLAGYSTDTQYF

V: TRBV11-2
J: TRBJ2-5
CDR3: CASSAGERGETQYF

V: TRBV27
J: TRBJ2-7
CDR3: CASSVGGPYEQYF

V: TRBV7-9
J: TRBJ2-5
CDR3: CASSWGTEETQYF

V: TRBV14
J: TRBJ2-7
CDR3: CASSSVAGNEQYF

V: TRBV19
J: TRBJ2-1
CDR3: CASSLQRGAGYNEQFF